This TCR beta chain derives from a study of shared T cell receptors in the human thymus. There are 12 residues in the CDR3. CDR1 and CDR2 (germline): MNHNS, SASEGT. The data were produced by immunoSEQ multiplex PCR, yet TCRdb's version contains in-frame clones alone and is incomplete. The sample has under 850,000 clones; 70% to 90% are singletons. As to this clone: A read error may account for a junction end that differs from germline.

In addition, the sample was reused for a study of human thymus T cells. That study reports: Resections from corrective heart surgery provided thymus tissue. Related work showed strongly overlapping thymic repertoires across unrelated individuals.

What was sequenced was thymocytes. This clonotype was obtained from a boy under two years old with a congenital heart defect. The rearrangement joins TRBV6-1 to TRBJ1-2; 7 bases agree with TRBD1. The CDR3 here is CASNEQGYGYTF. CDR3 nucleotides: TGTGCCAGCAATGAACAGGGGTATGGCTACACCTTC.